The 30 T cell receptor beta chains given below trace back to one sample, sequenced in a study of T cell changes during pregnancy in multiple sclerosis (dated by TCRdb to between 2019 and 2020). Library preparation employed the immunoSEQ multiplex PCR assay. As stored in TCRdb, this immuneACCESS dataset retains in-frame rearrangements with V and J assigned. A fraction of the clones does not appear; measured against another copy, unresolved V genes explain less than half of the discrepancy, and the remainder lacks a known reason. Here the sample has roughly 84,000 clones; 85% to 95% occur a single time. Of the sample, under 1.5% is held by the ten largest clones. Sample: peripheral blood, taken in the third trimester of pregnancy. These receptors all come from a female donor in good health, enrolled as a control in a pregnancy study.

The rearrangement links TRBV6-5 to TRBJ2-5; D perhaps matches TRBD1 (8 bases). The V end lost 8 bases, the J end lost 7 bases, and 17 bases lay between the germline ends. Germline CDR1 and CDR2: MNHEY and SVGAGI. The CDR3 runs to 13 residues. The chain's CDR3 is CASGRTGRGTQYF. CDR3 DNA: TGTGCCAGCGGGCGGACAGGGAGGGGGACCCAGTACTTC.

The V gene is TRBV27, the J gene TRBJ2-5; 8 bases agree with TRBD2. The CDR3 loop spans 14 amino acids. Trimming cost V 2 bases and J 2 bases; bases outside gene matches: 1. Germline V gene data show CDR1 as MNHEY and CDR2 as SMNVEV (reference sequence). The CDR3 here is CASSLTGGQETQYF. Written as DNA, the CDR3 is TGTGCCAGCAGTTTAACGGGAGGGCAAGAGACCCAGTACTTC.

This clone showed up just once. V gene TRBV28 combines with J gene TRBJ2-6; 11 bases line up with TRBD1. The CDR3 spans 17 residues. Germline trimming cut 6 bases from V and 4 bases from J; bases unmatched to any gene: 8. Germline loops: CDR1 MDHEN, CDR2 SYDVKM. CDR3 DNA sequence: TGTGCCAGCAGCCCCGGACAGGGGGCCTCCGGGGCCAACGTCCTGACTTTC. Protein sequence: CASSPGQGASGANVLTF. The full variable domain, completed using reference TRBV28 and TRBJ2-6, is DVKVTQSSRYLVKRTGEKVFLECVQDMDHENMFWYRQDPGLGLRLIYFSYDVKMKEKGDIPEGYSVSREKKERFSLILESASTNQTSMYLCASSPGQGASGANVLTFGAGSRLTVL.

The chain is built from TRBV6-1 and TRBJ1-1, with TRBD1 as a possible D gene (5 bases). V dropped 7 bases and J dropped 0 bases, with 15 bases sitting between them. This CDR3 region has 15 residues. CDR1 is MNHNS and CDR2 is SASEGT in the germline V gene. The DNA for the CDR3 is TGTGCCAGCACCTTGGGGGAGGAGATGAACACTGAAGCTTTCTTT. Translated, it gives CASTLGEEMNTEAFF.

The chain carries TRBV28 and TRBJ2-7, with D maybe TRBD2 (6 bases). CDR3 size: 17 residues. Trimming shortened V by 2 bases and J by 0 bases, and 17 bases separated the two germline ends. Germline V gene data show CDR1 as MDHEN and CDR2 as SYDVKM. In DNA, the CDR3 is TGTGCCAGCAGTTTACTATCCCTAGCGTCTAGCTCCTACGAGCAGTACTTC. Translating gives CASSLLSLASSSYEQYF.

This chain joins TRBV28 and TRBJ2-5, with 11 bases fitting TRBD2. Germline lookup yields CDR1 MDHEN and CDR2 SYDVKM. CDR3 size: 16 residues. Trimming at V came to 5 bases and at J to 5 bases, leaving 10 bases not matched to a gene. This CDR3 is CASSPWTSGRGETQYF. DNA for the CDR3: TGTGCCAGCAGTCCATGGACTAGCGGGCGGGGGGAGACCCAGTACTTC. The entire variable domain, with the rest obtained from reference TRBV28 and TRBJ2-5, is as follows: DVKVTQSSRYLVKRTGEKVFLECVQDMDHENMFWYRQDPGLGLRLIYFSYDVKMKEKGDIPEGYSVSREKKERFSLILESASTNQTSMYLCASSPWTSGRGETQYFGPGTRLLVL.

The chain employs TRBV7-2 and TRBJ2-2; 10 positions agree with TRBD2. In germline, CDR1 is SGHTA, CDR2 FQGNSA. This CDR3 is built from 15 residues. Trimming removed 3 bases from V and 6 bases from J; junction bases left unmatched: 4. CDR3 bases: TGTGCCAGCAGCTTCACTAGCGGGAATTCCGGGGAGCTGTTTTTT. Translated, it gives CASSFTSGNSGELFF.

The chain uses TRBV5-8 and TRBJ1-2, with D possibly TRBD1 on 6 matching bases. Looked up from germline, CDR1 is SGHTS and CDR2 is YDEGEE. V was pared by 0 bases and J by 0 bases, with 6 bases between. This CDR3 is built from 14 residues. In DNA, the CDR3 is TGTGCCAGCAGCTTGGACAGGGCTAACTATGGCTACACCTTC. This gives the protein CASSLDRANYGYTF.

The chain employs TRBV10-2 and TRBJ1-1, with 7 bases identical to TRBD1. Germline loops: CDR1 WSHSY, CDR2 SAAADI. Germline trimming cut 3 bases from V and 3 bases from J; bases unmatched to any gene: 7. CDR3 length: 15 amino acids. The CDR3 DNA follows: TGCGCCAGCAGTGACTCCGGGACAGACTACACTGAAGCTTTCTTT. Translating it yields CASSDSGTDYTEAFF.

The chain combines TRBV27 with TRBJ1-4; no firm D call. The germline gives CDR1 MNHEY, CDR2 SMNVEV (reference sequence). The CDR3 covers 14 residues. V lost 3 bases to trimming and J lost 8 bases, with 13 bases between them. CDR3 region: CASSLRRDGEKLFF. Here the CDR3 DNA reads TGTGCCAGCAGTTTGCGGAGGGATGGCGAAAAACTGTTTTTT.

The rearrangement joins TRBV6-1 to TRBJ2-7, with a tentative D call TRBD1 (5 bases). Germline assignment: CDR1 MNHNS and CDR2 SASEGT. The CDR3 totals 15 residues. Trimming left V 6 bases short and J 0 bases short, with 15 bases between. CDR3 bases: TGTGCCAGCAGCGCCCGGGTAGGGGCCTCCTACGAGCAGTACTTC. It yields the protein CASSARVGASYEQYF.

The chain is built from TRBV7-8 and TRBJ2-1; 11 nucleotides agree with TRBD2. V shed 5 bases, J shed 9 bases, and the junction held 15 bases outside the gene matches. Germline V gene lookup returns CDR1 SGHVS and CDR2 FQNEAQ. CDR3 length: 17 residues. CDR3: CASSLALAGGPSAEQFF. Written as DNA, the CDR3 is TGTGCCAGCAGCCTTGCGTTAGCGGGAGGGCCCTCAGCTGAGCAGTTCTTC.

The rearrangement links TRBV5-1 to TRBJ2-3, with a weak D call TRBD2 (6 bases). The CDR3 covers 13 residues. Germline V gene lookup returns CDR1 SGHRS and CDR2 YFSETQ. V was shortened by 4 bases and J by 3 bases, with 9 bases between the two germline ends. CDR3 protein: CASSLTSTDTQYF. The CDR3 nucleotides are TGCGCCAGCAGCCTGACTAGTACAGATACGCAGTATTTT.

The genes are TRBV19 and TRBJ2-3; D possibly corresponds to TRBD1 (5 bases). CDR3 length equals 16 residues. Germline lookup yields CDR1 LNHDA and CDR2 SQIVND (reference sequence). V lost 3 bases, J lost 2 bases, and 15 bases lay in between. The CDR3 DNA reads as TGTGCCAGTAGTATTGGGGCCCCTAGTCCCACAGATACGCAGTATTTT. This encodes CASSIGAPSPTDTQYF.

J is TRBJ2-1 and V is TRBV18; 9 bases are shared with TRBD1. CDR3 length: 14 amino acids. Per the germline V gene, CDR1 is KGHSH and CDR2 is LQKENI. With 3 bases clipped from V and 10 bases from J, the junction kept 7 bases outside the gene matches. The CDR3 reads CASSPGTGYGEQFF. CDR3 sequence (DNA): TGTGCCAGCTCACCCGGGACAGGGTATGGAGAGCAGTTCTTC.

The chain links TRBV11-1 to TRBJ2-3; 7 nucleotides match TRBD2. Germline V CDR1 and CDR2: SGHAT, FQDESV (reference sequence). The V and J ends lost 8 bases and 5 bases, in that order; junction bases with no gene match: 7. The CDR3 totals 13 residues. The CDR3 sequence is CASGLDLEDTQYF. CDR3 nucleotides: TGTGCCAGCGGACTAGACCTAGAAGATACGCAGTATTTT. The full variable domain, rest sourced from reference TRBV11-1 and TRBJ2-3, is EAEVAQSPRYKITEKSQAVAFWCDPISGHATLYWYRQILGQGPELLVQFQDESVVDDSQLPKDRFSAERLKGVDSTLKIQPAELGDSAMYLCASGLDLEDTQYFGPGTRLTVL.

This chain uses TRBV4-1 with TRBJ1-2; tentatively, D is TRBD1 (5 bases). CDR3 length: 15 residues. With 4 bases removed from V and 3 bases from J, the gap between germline ends came to 15 bases. Germline lookup yields CDR1 MGHRA and CDR2 YSYEKL. CDR3 DNA: TGCGCCAGCAGCCCTGGGAAGGGGACTTACTATGGCTACACCTTC. This sequence encodes CASSPGKGTYYGYTF.

The genes are TRBV5-6 and TRBJ2-1, with D tentatively TRBD1 (6 bases). The CDR3 consists of 16 residues. Germline loops: CDR1 SGHDT, CDR2 YYEEEE. V was trimmed by 4 bases and J by 0 bases, leaving 14 bases between them. CDR3 sequence: CASSPRTGSSYNEQFF. DNA for the CDR3: TGTGCCAGCAGCCCGCGAACAGGGAGCTCCTACAATGAGCAGTTCTTC.

The V and J genes are TRBV28 and TRBJ2-1; D may be TRBD2 (5 bases). The germline V gene has CDR1 MDHEN and CDR2 SYDVKM. The CDR3 is 14 residues long. V was clipped by 3 bases and J by 6 bases, with 12 bases between them. The CDR3 region is CASSFGVKGNEQFF. CDR3 nucleotides: TGTGCCAGCAGTTTCGGGGTAAAGGGCAATGAGCAGTTCTTC.

The chain joins TRBV5-6 to TRBJ1-3; TRBD1 agrees at 8 bases. This CDR3 is built from 17 residues. CDR1 is SGHDT and CDR2 is YYEEEE in the germline V gene. Trimming took 3 bases from V and 1 from J; bases not matched to a gene: 9. The CDR3 sequence is CASSSIGTGPSGNTIYF. The CDR3 DNA reads as TGTGCCAGCAGCTCAATCGGGACAGGACCATCTGGAAACACCATATATTTT.

The rearrangement joins TRBV29-1 to TRBJ1-5; TRBD1 aligns across 9 bases. Germline V gives CDR1 SQVTM, CDR2 ANQGSEA. The CDR3 consists of 13 residues. V lost 5 bases to trimming and J lost 6 bases; unmatched junction nucleotides: 5. This CDR3 is CSVTGGGGQPQHF. In DNA form, the CDR3 reads TGCAGCGTTACAGGGGGCGGAGGTCAGCCCCAGCATTTT.

V and J are TRBV25-1 and TRBJ2-1, with D unresolved. Germline V lookup: CDR1 MGHDK, CDR2 SYGVNS. V gave up 5 bases and J gave up 10 bases, with 15 bases separating them. CDR3 length: 13 amino acids. CDR3 in DNA: TGTGCCAGCAGTCTTGCTAGTGGGTGGGAGCAGTTCTTC. The encoded protein is CASSLASGWEQFF.

The chain has TRBV5-6 and TRBJ1-1; the D gene is possibly TRBD1 (6 bases). Trimming shortened V by 5 bases and J by 1 base, and 9 bases separated the two germline ends. Germline V gene data show CDR1 as SGHDT and CDR2 as YYEEEE. The length of the CDR3 is 13 residues. CDR3: CASRPGQNTEAFF. CDR3 in DNA: TGTGCCAGCAGGCCGGGACAGAACACTGAAGCTTTCTTT.

The rearrangement links TRBV6-6 to TRBJ2-7; TRBD2 aligns across 7 bases. This CDR3 spans 15 amino acids. CDR1 is MNHNY and CDR2 is SVGAGI in the germline V gene (reference sequence). V dropped 5 bases and J dropped 1; count of bases not matched to a gene: 8. CDR3 sequence reads: CASSTVGGGSYEQYF. CDR3 DNA: TGTGCCAGCAGTACCGTGGGGGGGGGTTCCTACGAGCAGTACTTC.

This chain connects TRBV6-4 to TRBJ2-1; the match to TRBD1 covers 7 bases. The CDR3 has 16 amino acids. Germline CDR1 reads MRHNA; CDR2 reads SNTAGT. The J segment lost 4 bases and the V segment lost 3 bases, leaving 9 bases of the junction unmatched. The CDR3 is CASSDHSRGTYNEQFF. The CDR3 DNA reads TGTGCCAGCAGTGATCATAGCAGGGGGACATACAATGAGCAGTTCTTC.

This clone came up once. CDR3 nucleotide sequence: TGCGCCAGCAGCCTCCGGGACAGAAATGAAAAACTGTTTTTT. Residues: CASSLRDRNEKLFF. This chain links TRBV4-1 with TRBJ1-4; TRBD1 matches at 7 bases. Looked up from germline, CDR1 is MGHRA and CDR2 is YSYEKL. Trimming at V came to 4 bases and at J to 5 bases, leaving 4 bases not matched to a gene. This CDR3 contains 14 residues.

The chain carries TRBV4-2 and TRBJ2-5, with 8 nucleotides matching TRBD1. The CDR3 extends over 15 amino acids. Germline V gene lookup returns CDR1 LGHNA and CDR2 YNFKEQ. The junction had 5 bases not matched to a gene; V was cut back by 3 bases and J by 2 bases. CDR3 in amino acids: CASSHEQGGQETQYF. CDR3 in DNA: TGTGCCAGCAGCCACGAACAGGGGGGACAAGAGACCCAGTACTTC.

The chain employs TRBV5-1 and TRBJ1-1; 9 bases fit TRBD1. Unmatched junction bases numbered 13, after V lost 4 bases and J lost 3 bases. CDR1 SGHRS and CDR2 YFSETQ come from the germline V gene. The CDR3 loop spans 17 amino acids. CDR3: CASSLLGQGTRDTEAFF. The CDR3 coding sequence is TGCGCCAGCAGCCTTTTGGGACAGGGCACGAGGGACACTGAAGCTTTCTTT.

Notes on this clone: Within the sample, other DNA sequences also encode this same CDR3. The chain couples TRBV20-1 to TRBJ1-1; D gene unclear. The V gene's germline CDR1 is DFQATT and CDR2 SNEGSKA (reference sequence). There are 11 residues in the CDR3. V was pared by 0 bases and J by 5 bases, with 4 bases between. The CDR3 sequence: CSARDRTEAFF. The CDR3 nucleotides read TGCAGTGCTAGAGACAGAACTGAAGCTTTCTTT.

This clone was counted a single time. CDR3 region: CAISEEVGGSSYEQYF. As DNA, the CDR3 is TGTGCCATCAGTGAGGAAGTGGGAGGGAGCTCCTACGAGCAGTACTTC. The chain couples TRBV10-3 to TRBJ2-7, with 7 bases aligning to TRBD2. Germline lookup yields CDR1 ENHRY and CDR2 SYGVKD. The CDR3 spans 16 residues. Unmatched junction bases numbered 7, after V lost 2 bases and J lost 0 bases.